These T cell receptor beta chains were read from a single sample in a study of a mutant IDH1 vaccine in newly diagnosed glioma. Antigen specificity for these receptors is unknown. Assay: immunoSEQ multiplex PCR; the TCRdb copy retains only in-frame clones and omits some. The top ten clones hold roughly 2% of a sample with 70,000 to 90,000 clones, roughly 85% of them seen once. The sequencing here drew on PBMCs, taken from a glioma patient whose treatment included an IDH1 peptide vaccine. The receptors here all came from a man under 40 with glioma. Some clones in this sample may be carry-over from other donors' samples. Each CDR3 is given with its conserved first and last residue. Each record gives: V gene, clone size, D gene, J gene, CDR3 protein, CDR3 DNA. A D gene is named only where the DNA matches it firmly. Not all rows give a size; the values are once, few, many and, for expanded clones, a class.

v_call: TRBV11-2
clone_size: once
d_call: TRBD1
j_call: TRBJ1-1
cdr3_aa: CASSFRTGSNTEAFF
cdr3_nt: TGTGCCAGCAGCTTCCGGACAGGGAGTAACACTGAAGCTTTCTTT

v_call: TRBV18
clone_size: .
d_call: .
j_call: TRBJ2-1
cdr3_aa: CASSPGGAAYNEQFF
cdr3_nt: TGTGCCAGCTCACCAGGGGGCGCAGCCTACAATGAGCAGTTCTTC

v_call: TRBV6-5
clone_size: once
d_call: .
j_call: TRBJ2-7
cdr3_aa: CASSADGTISYEQYF
cdr3_nt: TGTGCCAGCAGCGCTGACGGAACTATCTCCTACGAGCAGTACTTC

v_call: TRBV5-1
clone_size: .
d_call: .
j_call: TRBJ1-2
cdr3_aa: CASSLEGANYGYTF
cdr3_nt: TGCGCCAGCAGCTTGGAGGGCGCCAACTATGGCTACACCTTC

v_call: TRBV5-6
clone_size: .
d_call: .
j_call: TRBJ2-5
cdr3_aa: CASSFGPYGETQYF
cdr3_nt: TGTGCCAGCAGCTTTGGGCCCTACGGGGAGACCCAGTACTTC

v_call: TRBV28
clone_size: once
d_call: .
j_call: TRBJ2-7
cdr3_aa: CASSFVAGGGGEQYF
cdr3_nt: TGTGCCAGCAGTTTCGTTGCAGGGGGCGGGGGCGAGCAGTACTTC

v_call: TRBV11-2
clone_size: once
d_call: .
j_call: TRBJ2-3
cdr3_aa: CASSLGRPSTDTQYF
cdr3_nt: TGTGCCAGCAGCTTAGGCAGGCCAAGCACAGATACGCAGTATTTT

v_call: TRBV6-1
clone_size: once
d_call: .
j_call: TRBJ1-2
cdr3_aa: CASTSFYGYTF
cdr3_nt: TGTGCCAGCACGAGTTTTTATGGCTACACCTTC

v_call: TRBV28
clone_size: .
d_call: .
j_call: TRBJ2-3
cdr3_aa: CASSEGFVFFTDTQYF
cdr3_nt: TGTGCCAGCAGTGAGGGTTTCGTGTTTTTCACAGATACGCAGTATTTT

v_call: TRBV4-1
clone_size: .
d_call: .
j_call: TRBJ1-5
cdr3_aa: CASSRSRTGAGNQPQHF
cdr3_nt: TGCGCCAGCAGCCGATCACGGACGGGGGCGGGCAATCAGCCCCAGCATTTT

v_call: TRBV10-2
clone_size: .
d_call: .
j_call: TRBJ2-1
cdr3_aa: CASSEVREYNEQFF
cdr3_nt: TGCGCCAGCAGTGAAGTCAGGGAGTACAATGAGCAGTTCTTC

v_call: TRBV4-2
clone_size: .
d_call: .
j_call: TRBJ2-2
cdr3_aa: CASSQIPGQNTGELFF
cdr3_nt: TGTGCCAGCAGCCAAATACCGGGACAGAACACCGGGGAGCTGTTTTTT

v_call: TRBV30
clone_size: .
d_call: .
j_call: TRBJ1-1
cdr3_aa: CAWNMKGRPEAFF
cdr3_nt: TGTGCCTGGAACATGAAAGGACGCCCCGAAGCTTTCTTT

v_call: TRBV29-1
clone_size: .
d_call: .
j_call: TRBJ1-2
cdr3_aa: CSHERLGNNYGYTF
cdr3_nt: TGCAGCCACGAGCGGCTGGGAAATAACTATGGCTACACCTTC

v_call: TRBV6-1
clone_size: .
d_call: .
j_call: TRBJ1-2
cdr3_aa: CASSDGGSVYGYTF
cdr3_nt: TGTGCCAGCAGTGATGGGGGGTCGGTCTATGGCTACACCTTC

v_call: TRBV6-1
clone_size: .
d_call: .
j_call: TRBJ2-7
cdr3_aa: CASSLDRSYEQYF
cdr3_nt: TGTGCCAGCAGCTTAGACAGATCCTACGAGCAGTACTTC

v_call: TRBV7-9
clone_size: .
d_call: .
j_call: TRBJ2-1
cdr3_aa: CASSLVRGYNEQFF
cdr3_nt: TGTGCCAGCAGCTTGGTGCGAGGCTACAATGAGCAGTTCTTC

v_call: TRBV6-1
clone_size: .
d_call: .
j_call: TRBJ1-1
cdr3_aa: CASSVSEAFF
cdr3_nt: TGTGCCAGCAGCGTATCTGAAGCTTTCTTT

v_call: TRBV9
clone_size: .
d_call: .
j_call: TRBJ1-2
cdr3_aa: CASSVPLGGANYGYTF
cdr3_nt: TGTGCCAGCAGCGTGCCGCTGGGGGGAGCTAACTATGGCTACACCTTC

v_call: TRBV5-8
clone_size: .
d_call: .
j_call: TRBJ1-2
cdr3_aa: CASSPGWDTGYYGYTF
cdr3_nt: TGTGCCAGCAGTCCGGGGTGGGATACAGGATACTATGGCTACACCTTC

v_call: TRBV6-1
clone_size: .
d_call: TRBD1
j_call: TRBJ1-5
cdr3_aa: CASSNRGSNQPQHF
cdr3_nt: TGTGCCAGCAGTAACAGGGGCAGCAATCAGCCCCAGCATTTT

v_call: TRBV23-1
clone_size: .
d_call: TRBD1
j_call: TRBJ2-7
cdr3_aa: CASSQRVSKDRPSYEQYF
cdr3_nt: TGCGCCAGCAGTCAAAGGGTCTCTAAGGACAGGCCCTCCTACGAGCAGTACTTC

v_call: TRBV5-5
clone_size: .
d_call: .
j_call: TRBJ1-2
cdr3_aa: CASSLANRPNYGYTF
cdr3_nt: TGTGCCAGCAGCTTGGCCAATAGGCCGAACTATGGCTACACCTTC

v_call: TRBV11-2
clone_size: .
d_call: TRBD1
j_call: TRBJ1-2
cdr3_aa: CASSPGQGYGYTF
cdr3_nt: TGTGCCAGCAGCCCTGGACAGGGCTATGGCTACACCTTC

v_call: TRBV19
clone_size: once
d_call: .
j_call: TRBJ2-5
cdr3_aa: CASSKLGQIEETQYF
cdr3_nt: TGTGCCAGTTCTAAACTAGGACAGATTGAAGAGACCCAGTACTTC

v_call: TRBV27
clone_size: few
d_call: .
j_call: TRBJ1-1
cdr3_aa: CASSFRGNTEAFF
cdr3_nt: TGTGCCAGCAGTTTCAGGGGGAACACTGAAGCTTTCTTT

v_call: TRBV29-1
clone_size: .
d_call: TRBD1
j_call: TRBJ2-3
cdr3_aa: CSGTGGNTDTQYF
cdr3_nt: TGCAGCGGGACAGGGGGAAACACAGATACGCAGTATTTT

v_call: TRBV28
clone_size: .
d_call: TRBD1
j_call: TRBJ1-2
cdr3_aa: CASSLAYGTGDYGYTF
cdr3_nt: TGTGCCAGCAGTTTGGCATATGGGACAGGGGACTATGGCTACACCTTC

v_call: TRBV5-1
clone_size: .
d_call: .
j_call: TRBJ1-3
cdr3_aa: CASSLTGSGNTIYF
cdr3_nt: TGCGCCAGCAGCTTGACAGGGTCTGGAAACACCATATATTTT

v_call: TRBV2
clone_size: .
d_call: TRBD1
j_call: TRBJ2-4
cdr3_aa: CASSDPRGRNIQYF
cdr3_nt: TGTGCCAGCAGTGACCCCAGGGGGAGAAACATTCAGTACTTC

v_call: TRBV6-5
clone_size: many
d_call: TRBD1
j_call: TRBJ2-7
cdr3_aa: CASSYLTGGQQYF
cdr3_nt: TGTGCCAGCAGTTACCTTACAGGGGGTCAGCAGTACTTC

v_call: TRBV28
clone_size: .
d_call: .
j_call: TRBJ2-7
cdr3_aa: CASSRTISSYEQYF
cdr3_nt: TGTGCCAGCAGTCGTACTATCAGTTCCTACGAGCAGTACTTC

v_call: TRBV28
clone_size: .
d_call: .
j_call: TRBJ2-6
cdr3_aa: CASSAPQGGGANVLTF
cdr3_nt: TGTGCCAGCAGTGCGCCCCAGGGAGGTGGGGCCAACGTCCTGACTTTC

v_call: TRBV10-3
clone_size: few
d_call: TRBD1
j_call: TRBJ2-7
cdr3_aa: CAISGGQGEYEQYF
cdr3_nt: TGTGCCATCAGTGGAGGACAGGGGGAATACGAGCAGTACTTC

v_call: TRBV28
clone_size: .
d_call: .
j_call: TRBJ1-2
cdr3_aa: CASSFGQPGGYGYTF
cdr3_nt: TGTGCCAGCAGTTTCGGACAACCGGGGGGCTATGGCTACACCTTC

v_call: TRBV5-4
clone_size: .
d_call: .
j_call: TRBJ2-1
cdr3_aa: CASSSPPTGYNEQFF
cdr3_nt: TGTGCCAGCAGCTCCCCCCCCACTGGGTACAATGAGCAGTTCTTC

v_call: TRBV15
clone_size: .
d_call: .
j_call: TRBJ1-4
cdr3_aa: CATSSESGVYEKLFF
cdr3_nt: TGTGCCACCAGCAGTGAGTCCGGGGTTTATGAAAAACTGTTTTTT

v_call: TRBV4-2
clone_size: few
d_call: .
j_call: TRBJ1-2
cdr3_aa: CASSQDTGRVGYTF
cdr3_nt: TGTGCCAGCAGCCAAGATACAGGGAGGGTAGGCTACACCTTC

v_call: TRBV5-4
clone_size: once
d_call: .
j_call: TRBJ1-1
cdr3_aa: CASSGELNTEAFF
cdr3_nt: TGTGCCAGCAGCGGGGAACTCAACACTGAAGCTTTCTTT

v_call: TRBV4-2
clone_size: .
d_call: .
j_call: TRBJ1-1
cdr3_aa: CASSQEGDLNTEAFF
cdr3_nt: TGTGCCAGCAGCCAAGAGGGAGATCTGAACACTGAAGCTTTCTTT

v_call: TRBV27
clone_size: few
d_call: .
j_call: TRBJ1-5
cdr3_aa: CASGYPLQPQHF
cdr3_nt: TGTGCCAGCGGATATCCTCTTCAGCCCCAGCATTTT

v_call: TRBV5-8
clone_size: .
d_call: TRBD1
j_call: TRBJ1-1
cdr3_aa: CASSFGQGGTEAFF
cdr3_nt: TGTGCCAGCAGCTTCGGACAGGGTGGCACTGAAGCTTTCTTT